This is a list of T cell receptor beta chains from one sample in a study of blood T cell repertoires in COVID-19. Libraries were prepared by immunoSEQ multiplex PCR; TCRdb keeps only in-frame clonotypes and omits some of them. The sample contains roughly 140,000 clones, 80% to 90% of which appear only once. Sequenced material: peripheral blood. The receptors shown here come from a woman aged 45-60 years with acute or convalescent COVID-19. The conserved cysteine and the conserved F or W are not part of the CDR3 here.

CDR3aa: ASSQVTGDYGYT; v_gene: TRBV4-1; len: 12; j_gene: TRBJ1-2
CDR3aa: ASSYSFQAYGYT; v_gene: TRBV6-5; len: 12; j_gene: TRBJ1-2
CDR3aa: ASSESELSNEQF; v_gene: TRBV10-1; len: 12; j_gene: TRBJ2-1
CDR3aa: AISASGGTDTQY; v_gene: TRBV10-3; len: 12; j_gene: TRBJ2-3
CDR3aa: ASSDRGNTEAF; v_gene: TRBV6-2/TRBV6-3; len: 11; j_gene: TRBJ1-1
CDR3aa: ASNRDISYNEQF; v_gene: TRBV19; len: 12; j_gene: TRBJ2-1
CDR3aa: ASSRDSPYEQY; v_gene: TRBV6-5; len: 11; j_gene: TRBJ2-7
CDR3aa: ASSFWDRVGSYNSPLH; v_gene: TRBV27; len: 16; j_gene: TRBJ1-6
CDR3aa: ASSSGMSILEEQF; v_gene: TRBV11-3; len: 13; j_gene: TRBJ2-1
CDR3aa: ASSPPSFYNEQF; v_gene: TRBV5-1; len: 12; j_gene: TRBJ2-1
CDR3aa: ASSQGGTTGEQY; v_gene: TRBV4-1; len: 12; j_gene: TRBJ2-7
CDR3aa: ASSFRGFGGNTIY; v_gene: TRBV27; len: 13; j_gene: TRBJ1-3
CDR3aa: ASSLSGGSYEQY; v_gene: TRBV3-1/TRBV3-2; len: 12; j_gene: TRBJ2-7
CDR3aa: ASRTGTAIYEQY; v_gene: TRBV5-1; len: 12; j_gene: TRBJ2-7
CDR3aa: ASSVNGQGTSQY; v_gene: TRBV11-2; len: 12; j_gene: TRBJ2-5
CDR3aa: AWRPGVNGDTQY; v_gene: TRBV30; len: 12; j_gene: TRBJ2-3
CDR3aa: ASSFELAGKHRNTIY; v_gene: TRBV7-2; len: 15; j_gene: TRBJ1-3
CDR3aa: ASSLGRYYGYT; v_gene: TRBV27; len: 11; j_gene: TRBJ1-2
CDR3aa: ASSYSSSWLEKLF; v_gene: TRBV6-5; len: 13; j_gene: TRBJ1-4
CDR3aa: ASSLLEDTEAF; v_gene: TRBV12-3/TRBV12-4; len: 11; j_gene: TRBJ1-1
CDR3aa: ASSKRLADSTDTQY; v_gene: TRBV2; len: 14; j_gene: TRBJ2-3
CDR3aa: ASPTLAGGPGSDTQY; v_gene: TRBV5-4; len: 15; j_gene: TRBJ2-3
CDR3aa: ASSYSGRPNGYT; v_gene: TRBV6-5; len: 12; j_gene: TRBJ1-2
CDR3aa: ASSPWTGRTEAF; v_gene: TRBV19; len: 12; j_gene: TRBJ1-1
CDR3aa: ASSRAQGDYGYT; v_gene: TRBV19; len: 12; j_gene: TRBJ1-2
CDR3aa: ASSVGGTFYEQY; v_gene: TRBV9; len: 12; j_gene: TRBJ2-7
CDR3aa: ASSRDIETQY; v_gene: TRBV19; len: 10; j_gene: TRBJ2-5
CDR3aa: ASSPTRDSYTGELF; v_gene: TRBV9; len: 14; j_gene: TRBJ2-2
CDR3aa: ASSQGGWTEAF; v_gene: TRBV6-5; len: 11; j_gene: TRBJ1-1
CDR3aa: ASSGTGERTEAF; v_gene: TRBV2; len: 12; j_gene: TRBJ1-1
CDR3aa: ASSLGGWGGYT; v_gene: TRBV12-3/TRBV12-4; len: 11; j_gene: TRBJ1-2
CDR3aa: ASSDSRGGSTDTQY; v_gene: TRBV6-4; len: 14; j_gene: TRBJ2-3
CDR3aa: ASQTSYNEQF; v_gene: TRBV25-1; len: 10; j_gene: TRBJ2-1
CDR3aa: SVDRLAGFQETQY; v_gene: TRBV29-1; len: 13; j_gene: TRBJ2-5
CDR3aa: ASSRGGTDTQY; v_gene: TRBV5-1; len: 11; j_gene: TRBJ2-3
CDR3aa: ASTRTGARDSPLH; v_gene: TRBV19; len: 13; j_gene: TRBJ1-6
CDR3aa: ASSHYPDYNSPLH; v_gene: TRBV3-1/TRBV3-2; len: 13; j_gene: TRBJ1-6
CDR3aa: ASSESRDSLWTGELF; v_gene: TRBV25-1; len: 15; j_gene: TRBJ2-2
CDR3aa: ASGLANSGGPRNEQF; v_gene: TRBV12-5; len: 15; j_gene: TRBJ2-1
CDR3aa: ASWLAGAQKY; v_gene: TRBV3-1/TRBV3-2; len: 10; j_gene: TRBJ2-5
CDR3aa: ASSRLAGNEQY; v_gene: TRBV3-1/TRBV3-2; len: 11; j_gene: TRBJ2-7
CDR3aa: ASSPGSPVYYEQY; v_gene: TRBV7-9; len: 13; j_gene: TRBJ2-7
CDR3aa: ASSSLAGSYNEQF; v_gene: TRBV19; len: 13; j_gene: TRBJ2-1